One sample yielded the 4 T cell receptor beta chains listed below, sequenced in a study of T-cell reconstitution after alpha-beta-depleted transplantation in children (dated by TCRdb to 2016 to 2017). The library was made by PCR. Reads for this sample came from an Illumina HiSeq 2500. TCR libraries were prepared with molecular barcoding, using unique molecular identifiers to normalize TCRbeta repertoire quantification. The public reads were run again by TCRdb, first through fastp at Q25 and then through MiXCR, and only productive beta chains were kept. CDR3 protein duplicates are merged, each entry listing the most common genes and DNA. This sample gives around 90,000 distinct CDR3 sequences in total; around 15% of them show up just once. 20% of the sample rests with the top ten. The meaning of the sample's treatment or condition label: allogeneic hematopoietic cell transplantation with graft depleted of TCRalphabeta T cells and CD19 B cells.

Sequenced here: PBMCs, mostly from graft donor cells, sampled 180 days after TCRalphabeta/CD19-depleted stem cell transplant. These receptors were collected from a male patient between 2 and 10 years old who had a stem cell transplant for acute lymphoblastic leukemia, so the T cells may come from the graft donor.

The chain recombines TRBV3-1 with TRBJ1-6; D not resolved. The germline V and J ends were trimmed by 1 base and 5 bases, with 6 bases remaining between them. Germline V gives CDR1 LGHDT, CDR2 YNNKEL (reference sequence). The CDR3 spans 14 residues. The CDR3 region has the DNA TGTGCCAGCAGCCAAGTAGAGAATAATTCACCCCTCCACTTT. Its protein is CASSQVENNSPLHF. Filled out from reference TRBV3-1 and TRBJ1-6, the complete variable domain reads DTAVSQTPKYLVTQMGNDKSIKCEQNLGHDTMYWYKQDSKKFLKIMFSYNNKELIINETVPNRFSPKSPDKAHLNLHINSLELGDSAVYFCASSQVENNSPLHFGNGTRLTVT.

V and J are TRBV6-5 and TRBJ2-3; TRBD2 is a possible D gene (6 bases). V lost 2 bases and J 4 bases, leaving 7 bases between the germline ends. Germline V CDR1 and CDR2: MNHEY, SVGAGI. The CDR3 length is 13 residues. The CDR3 sequence is CASSYSGPDTQYF. The DNA of the CDR3 is TGTGCCAGCAGTTACAGCGGGCCAGATACGCAGTATTTT.

This rearrangement joins TRBV20-1 to TRBJ2-1; either TRBD1 or TRBD2 may fit D (5 bases each). This CDR3 has 13 residues. V was clipped by 6 bases and J by 9 bases, with 18 bases between them. Germline values: CDR1 DFQATT, CDR2 SNEGSKA (reference sequence). The CDR3 nucleotides read TGCAGTGCCACACGGGACCACTCTGTTGAGCAGTTCTTC. Encoded protein: CSATRDHSVEQFF.

This clonotype was seen a handful of times. The chain uses TRBV7-6 and TRBJ1-5, with D uncertain. The CDR3 is made up of 13 amino acids. V gave up 5 bases and J gave up 4 bases, with 9 bases separating them. From germline, CDR1 is SGHVS and CDR2 FNYEAQ. The CDR3 spells CASSLQINQPQHF. CDR3 nucleotide sequence: TGTGCCAGCAGCCTCCAGATAAATCAGCCCCAGCATTTT.